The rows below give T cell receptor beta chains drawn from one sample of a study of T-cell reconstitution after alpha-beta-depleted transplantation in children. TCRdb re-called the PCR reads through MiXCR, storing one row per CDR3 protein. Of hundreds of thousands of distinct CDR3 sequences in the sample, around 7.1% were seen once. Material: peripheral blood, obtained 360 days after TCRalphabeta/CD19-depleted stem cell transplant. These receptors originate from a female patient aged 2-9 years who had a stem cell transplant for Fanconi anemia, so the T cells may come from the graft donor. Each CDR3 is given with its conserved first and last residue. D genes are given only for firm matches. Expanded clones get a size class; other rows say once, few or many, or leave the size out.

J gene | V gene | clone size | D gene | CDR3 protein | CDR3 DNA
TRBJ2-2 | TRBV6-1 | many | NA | CASSLGPNLANTGELFF | TGTGCCAGCAGCCTGGGCCCGAACTTGGCGAACACCGGGGAGCTGTTTTTT
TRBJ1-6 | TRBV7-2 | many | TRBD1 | CASTRDSLANSPLHF | TGTGCCAGCACCCGGGACAGTCTCGCAAATTCACCCCTCCACTTT
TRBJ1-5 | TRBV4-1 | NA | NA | CASSQVQGNQPQHF | TGCGCCAGCAGCCAAGTACAGGGTAATCAGCCCCAGCATTTT
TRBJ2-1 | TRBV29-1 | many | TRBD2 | CSAAGGLAGGVSYNEQFF | TGCAGCGCCGCGGGGGGACTAGCGGGGGGTGTCTCCTACAATGAGCAGTTCTTC
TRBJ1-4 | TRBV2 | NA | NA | CASSEAGASNEKLFF | TGTGCCAGCAGTGAAGCAGGGGCCTCTAATGAAAAACTGTTTTTT
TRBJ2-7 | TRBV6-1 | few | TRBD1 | CASFTLDRGYEQYF | TGTGCCAGCTTCACCTTAGACAGGGGGTACGAGCAGTACTTC
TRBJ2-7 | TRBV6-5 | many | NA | CASRQGVYSYEQYF | TGTGCCAGCAGGCAGGGTGTCTACTCCTACGAGCAGTACTTC
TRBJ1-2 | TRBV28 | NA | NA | CASRQASLHYGYTF | TGTGCCAGCAGACAGGCTTCCCTTCACTATGGCTACACCTTC
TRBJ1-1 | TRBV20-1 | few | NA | CSASVGLANTEAFF | TGCAGTGCTAGTGTGGGGCTCGCGAACACTGAAGCTTTCTTT
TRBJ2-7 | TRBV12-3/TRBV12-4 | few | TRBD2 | CASSKSGGYYEQYF | TGTGCCAGCAGTAAATCCGGGGGGTACTACGAGCAGTACTTC
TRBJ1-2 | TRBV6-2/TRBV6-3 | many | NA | CASMGGNYGYTF | TGTGCCAGCATGGGCGGCAACTATGGCTACACCTTC
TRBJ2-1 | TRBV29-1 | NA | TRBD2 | CSARGDSYNEQFF | TGCAGCGCCCGGGGGGACTCCTACAATGAGCAGTTCTTC
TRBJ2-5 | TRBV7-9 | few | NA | CASSQGGRPQETQYF | TGTGCCAGCAGCCAGGGGGGCAGACCCCAAGAGACCCAGTACTTC
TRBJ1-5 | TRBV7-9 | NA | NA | CASSTASGSQHF | TGTGCCAGCAGTACCGCGAGCGGGTCCCAGCATTTT
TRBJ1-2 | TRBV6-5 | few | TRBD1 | CASSYSAGQGVYGYTF | TGTGCCAGCAGTTACTCGGCGGGACAGGGGGTCTATGGCTACACCTTC
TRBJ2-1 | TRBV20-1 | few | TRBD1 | CSARDRTTLYEQFF | TGCAGTGCGAGGGACAGGACAACCCTTTATGAGCAGTTCTTC
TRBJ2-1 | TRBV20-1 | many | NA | CSATRPGAADEQFF | TGCAGTGCTACCCGCCCGGGGGCCGCGGATGAGCAGTTCTTC
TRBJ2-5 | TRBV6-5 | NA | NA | CASSYSRLTQETQYF | TGTGCCAGCAGTTACTCCCGACTGACGCAAGAGACCCAGTACTTC
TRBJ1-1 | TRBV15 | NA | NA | CATSRTRLAFSEAFF | TGTGCCACCAGCCGAACCCGGCTGGCTTTTTCTGAAGCTTTCTTT
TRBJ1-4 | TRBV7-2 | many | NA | CASTDGARSQKLFF | TGTGCCAGCACCGACGGGGCCCGATCCCAAAAACTGTTTTTT
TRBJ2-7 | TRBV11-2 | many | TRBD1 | CASSSLQAGGEEQYF | TGTGCCAGCAGCTCCCTACAAGCAGGGGGTGAGGAGCAGTACTTC
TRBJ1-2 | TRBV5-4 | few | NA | CASSNGVGYTF | TGTGCCAGCAGCAATGGGGTAGGCTACACCTTC
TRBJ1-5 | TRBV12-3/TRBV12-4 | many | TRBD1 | CASSPRTGASNQPQHF | TGTGCCAGCAGTCCCAGGACAGGAGCGAGCAATCAGCCCCAGCATTTT
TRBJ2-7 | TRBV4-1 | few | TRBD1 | CASSFQETGKTYEQYF | TGCGCCAGCAGCTTCCAAGAGACAGGGAAAACCTACGAGCAGTACTTC
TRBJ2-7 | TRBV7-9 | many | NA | CASSSTYYEQYF | TGTGCCAGCAGCTCTACGTATTACGAGCAGTACTTC
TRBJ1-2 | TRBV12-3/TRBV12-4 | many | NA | CASSPRQQQSLNYGYTF | TGTGCCAGCAGCCCAAGACAGCAGCAATCGCTCAACTATGGCTACACCTTC
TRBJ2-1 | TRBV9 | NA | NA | CASSVGREGQLYNEQFF | TGTGCCAGCAGCGTAGGACGAGAGGGTCAGCTTTACAATGAGCAGTTCTTC
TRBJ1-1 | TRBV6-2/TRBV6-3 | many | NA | CASSYGLGTVNTEAFF | TGTGCCAGCAGTTATGGACTAGGAACCGTGAACACTGAAGCTTTCTTT
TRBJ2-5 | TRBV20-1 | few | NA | CSARDEREETQYF | TGCAGTGCTAGAGATGAGAGGGAAGAGACCCAGTACTTC